Listed below are T cell receptor beta chains from one sample, sequenced in a study of blood T cell repertoires in COVID-19. Profiled with immunoSEQ multiplex PCR; TCRdb holds only in-frame clones, not every one. This table has 62,000 or so clones, approximately 81% appearing once. Sequencing was performed on PBMCs or T cells enriched from blood (not recorded which). Every receptor here comes from a woman in her 40s with acute COVID-19. Both conserved end residues are part of each CDR3. The D gene is left open where the match is weak. A row's size may be missing; if present it is once, few, many or a size class.

v_call: TRBV3-1/TRBV3-2
j_call: TRBJ2-2
d_call: NA
clone_size: NA
cdr3_nt: TGTGCCAGCAGCCAAGTATCCTCCGGGGAGCTGTTTTTT
cdr3_aa: CASSQVSSGELFF

v_call: TRBV6-5
j_call: TRBJ2-7
d_call: NA
clone_size: NA
cdr3_nt: TGTGCCAGCAGTTCGGACAGACTTACTGGCGAGCAGTACTTC
cdr3_aa: CASSSDRLTGEQYF

v_call: TRBV9
j_call: TRBJ2-2
d_call: NA
clone_size: NA
cdr3_nt: TGTGCCAGCAGCGCATACTTGTACACCGGGGAGCTGTTTTTT
cdr3_aa: CASSAYLYTGELFF

v_call: TRBV19
j_call: TRBJ2-3
d_call: NA
clone_size: NA
cdr3_nt: TGTGCCAGTAGTATCCGACAGACAGATACGCAGTATTTT
cdr3_aa: CASSIRQTDTQYF

v_call: TRBV7-2
j_call: TRBJ2-2
d_call: NA
clone_size: NA
cdr3_nt: TGTGCCAGCAGCTTGGTTGGGGGCGAAAACACCGGGGAGCTGTTTTTT
cdr3_aa: CASSLVGGENTGELFF

v_call: TRBV18
j_call: TRBJ1-5
d_call: TRBD1
clone_size: NA
cdr3_nt: TGTGCCAGCTCCCCGAGCGTCCTGCGGACAGGGAATCAGCCCCAGCATTTT
cdr3_aa: CASSPSVLRTGNQPQHF

v_call: TRBV19
j_call: TRBJ2-1
d_call: NA
clone_size: NA
cdr3_nt: TGTGCCACTAGAAGGGGTGGTGAGCAGTTCTTC
cdr3_aa: CATRRGGEQFF

v_call: TRBV11-3
j_call: TRBJ1-1
d_call: NA
clone_size: NA
cdr3_nt: TGTGCCAGCAGCTTGCAGGGAGGTACTGAAGCTTTCTTT
cdr3_aa: CASSLQGGTEAFF

v_call: TRBV11-3
j_call: TRBJ2-3
d_call: TRBD2
clone_size: NA
cdr3_nt: TGTGCCAGCAGCTTATCAAGCGGGAATGGGGATACGCAGTATTTT
cdr3_aa: CASSLSSGNGDTQYF

v_call: TRBV2
j_call: TRBJ1-2
d_call: TRBD1
clone_size: NA
cdr3_nt: TGTGCCAGCAGTGGGCAGGGGGAACACTATGGCTACACCTTC
cdr3_aa: CASSGQGEHYGYTF

v_call: TRBV28
j_call: TRBJ1-2
d_call: NA
clone_size: few
cdr3_nt: TGTGCCAGTAAAGGCCCAAGGGACTTTGGTGGCTACACCTTC
cdr3_aa: CASKGPRDFGGYTF

v_call: TRBV19
j_call: TRBJ2-7
d_call: NA
clone_size: NA
cdr3_nt: TGTGCCAGCTCTCCTAGCCCCTACGAGCAGTACTTC
cdr3_aa: CASSPSPYEQYF

v_call: TRBV12-5
j_call: TRBJ2-1
d_call: NA
clone_size: once
cdr3_nt: TGTGCTAGTGGTTTGGACAGGCGGGAGCAGTTCTTC
cdr3_aa: CASGLDRREQFF

v_call: TRBV11-3
j_call: TRBJ2-1
d_call: NA
clone_size: NA
cdr3_nt: TGTGCCAGCAGCTTAAACAGGTGGGGGACTCTCAATGAGCAGTTCTTC
cdr3_aa: CASSLNRWGTLNEQFF

v_call: TRBV12-5
j_call: TRBJ2-3
d_call: TRBD2
clone_size: NA
cdr3_nt: TGTGCTAGTGGTGCCTGGACTAGCGGGTTCACAGATACGCAGTATTTT
cdr3_aa: CASGAWTSGFTDTQYF

v_call: TRBV29-1
j_call: TRBJ1-3
d_call: NA
clone_size: NA
cdr3_nt: TGCAGCGCCAATGTGAGGGCTGGAAACACCATATATTTT
cdr3_aa: CSANVRAGNTIYF

v_call: TRBV5-6
j_call: TRBJ2-6
d_call: NA
clone_size: NA
cdr3_nt: TGTGCCAGCAGCTTGGACGGGAAAACTGGGGCCAACGTCCTGACTTTC
cdr3_aa: CASSLDGKTGANVLTF

v_call: TRBV6-5
j_call: TRBJ1-2
d_call: TRBD1
clone_size: NA
cdr3_nt: TGTGCCAGCAGAGCCGGGAGGGGGCAAGGCTATGGCTACACCTTC
cdr3_aa: CASRAGRGQGYGYTF

v_call: TRBV9
j_call: TRBJ2-2
d_call: NA
clone_size: NA
cdr3_nt: TGTGCCAGCAGCGTAGCTTCGAGCAGGACCGGGGAGCTGTTTTTT
cdr3_aa: CASSVASSRTGELFF

v_call: TRBV15
j_call: TRBJ2-3
d_call: TRBD2
clone_size: NA
cdr3_nt: TGTGCCACCAGCAGAGATGCGGAACTAGCGGGAGGAAGCACAGATACGCAGTATTTT
cdr3_aa: CATSRDAELAGGSTDTQYF

v_call: TRBV7-9
j_call: TRBJ1-4
d_call: TRBD1
clone_size: NA
cdr3_nt: TGTGCCAGCAGCTTAGAGGGACAGGCAGGTGAAAAACTGTTTTTT
cdr3_aa: CASSLEGQAGEKLFF

v_call: TRBV5-1
j_call: TRBJ1-2
d_call: NA
clone_size: NA
cdr3_nt: TGCGCCAGCAGCTTGGAACCTAGATCTAACTATGGCTACACCTTC
cdr3_aa: CASSLEPRSNYGYTF

v_call: TRBV9
j_call: TRBJ2-2
d_call: NA
clone_size: once
cdr3_nt: TGTGCCAGCAGCGTAACCAGATCGAACACCGGGGAGCTGTTTTTT
cdr3_aa: CASSVTRSNTGELFF

v_call: TRBV19
j_call: TRBJ1-5
d_call: NA
clone_size: few
cdr3_nt: TGTGCCAGCCGAACAGGGATTCGGCAGCCCCAGCATTTT
cdr3_aa: CASRTGIRQPQHF

v_call: TRBV5-1
j_call: TRBJ2-1
d_call: TRBD2
clone_size: NA
cdr3_nt: TGCGCCAGCAGCAAGCAGGCTAGCGGGAGCTCCTACAATGAGCAGTTCTTC
cdr3_aa: CASSKQASGSSYNEQFF

v_call: TRBV2
j_call: TRBJ2-1
d_call: TRBD2
clone_size: NA
cdr3_nt: TGTGCCAGCAGTGCCCTAGCGGGAGGGCCCAATGAGCAGTTCTTC
cdr3_aa: CASSALAGGPNEQFF

v_call: TRBV4-1
j_call: TRBJ2-1
d_call: TRBD2
clone_size: NA
cdr3_nt: TGCGCCAGCAGCCCAGATGAGCGGGGACGCTCCTACAATGAGCAGTTCTTC
cdr3_aa: CASSPDERGRSYNEQFF

v_call: TRBV9
j_call: TRBJ2-1
d_call: NA
clone_size: NA
cdr3_nt: TGTGCCAGCACCTCCCCACAGGACAATGAGCAGTTCTTC
cdr3_aa: CASTSPQDNEQFF

v_call: TRBV7-9
j_call: TRBJ2-5
d_call: NA
clone_size: NA
cdr3_nt: TGTGCCAGCAGCCTTACTGAGGCGCTGGAGACCCAGTACTTC
cdr3_aa: CASSLTEALETQYF

v_call: TRBV11-2
j_call: TRBJ1-6
d_call: TRBD1
clone_size: once
cdr3_nt: TGTGCCAGCACCCCATGGACAGGGGGCTCCTATAATTCACCCCTCCACTTT
cdr3_aa: CASTPWTGGSYNSPLHF

v_call: TRBV10-2
j_call: TRBJ1-2
d_call: NA
clone_size: few
cdr3_nt: TGCGCCAGCAGTGTGATAGCGGACCACACTAACTATGGCTACACCTTC
cdr3_aa: CASSVIADHTNYGYTF

v_call: TRBV5-4
j_call: TRBJ2-5
d_call: NA
clone_size: NA
cdr3_nt: TGTGCCAGCAGCTTCAGAACTAGCACAGAGACCCAGTACTTC
cdr3_aa: CASSFRTSTETQYF

v_call: TRBV10-3
j_call: TRBJ2-3
d_call: TRBD2
clone_size: NA
cdr3_nt: TGTGCCACCGTACTAGGGACTAGCGGAAACACAGATACGCAGTATTTT
cdr3_aa: CATVLGTSGNTDTQYF

v_call: TRBV6-5
j_call: TRBJ2-1
d_call: TRBD1
clone_size: NA
cdr3_nt: TGTGCCAGCAGGTTGGGACAGTTCCCCAATGAGCAGTTCTTC
cdr3_aa: CASRLGQFPNEQFF

v_call: TRBV15
j_call: TRBJ1-5
d_call: NA
clone_size: NA
cdr3_nt: TGTGCCACCAGCAGAAGGAGAGATCAGCCCCAGCATTTT
cdr3_aa: CATSRRRDQPQHF

v_call: TRBV2
j_call: TRBJ1-2
d_call: NA
clone_size: few
cdr3_nt: TGTGCCAGCAGTGTAACGGTCGGGCAGGGCCTCGGGTATGGCTACACCTTC
cdr3_aa: CASSVTVGQGLGYGYTF

v_call: TRBV9
j_call: TRBJ2-5
d_call: NA
clone_size: NA
cdr3_nt: TGTGCCAGCAGCGGGGGGGGATTGACAGGCCAGGAGACCCAGTACTTC
cdr3_aa: CASSGGGLTGQETQYF

v_call: TRBV7-8
j_call: TRBJ1-5
d_call: NA
clone_size: NA
cdr3_nt: TGTGCCAGCAGCTTAGAGACAGGCGATCAGCCCCAGCATTTT
cdr3_aa: CASSLETGDQPQHF

v_call: TRBV6-5
j_call: TRBJ2-2
d_call: TRBD2
clone_size: few
cdr3_nt: TGTGCCAGCAGACGAGCGGGGGCCACCGGGGAGCTGTTTTTT
cdr3_aa: CASRRAGATGELFF

v_call: TRBV2
j_call: TRBJ2-2
d_call: TRBD1
clone_size: NA
cdr3_nt: TGTGCCAGCAGGACAGGGGTATGGACCGGGGAGCTGTTTTTT
cdr3_aa: CASRTGVWTGELFF

v_call: TRBV10-3
j_call: TRBJ1-1
d_call: NA
clone_size: NA
cdr3_nt: TGTGCCAATCGCGGGGAGAACACTGAAGCTTTCTTT
cdr3_aa: CANRGENTEAFF

v_call: TRBV10-3
j_call: TRBJ2-1
d_call: NA
clone_size: NA
cdr3_nt: TGTGCCATCAACACTCACGGCGGGCGGGATGAGCAGTTCTTC
cdr3_aa: CAINTHGGRDEQFF

v_call: TRBV5-1
j_call: TRBJ1-5
d_call: TRBD1
clone_size: NA
cdr3_nt: TGCGCCAGCAGCACAGGGGGCAATCAGCCCCAGCATTTT
cdr3_aa: CASSTGGNQPQHF

v_call: TRBV27
j_call: TRBJ1-6
d_call: NA
clone_size: NA
cdr3_nt: TGTGCCAGCAGCGAGGAGGGGAATTCACCCCTCCACTTT
cdr3_aa: CASSEEGNSPLHF

v_call: TRBV4-1
j_call: TRBJ1-3
d_call: TRBD1
clone_size: NA
cdr3_nt: TGCGCCAGCAGCCAAGCGGGACAGCTAATCTCTGGAAACACCATATATTTT
cdr3_aa: CASSQAGQLISGNTIYF

v_call: TRBV2
j_call: TRBJ2-1
d_call: NA
clone_size: NA
cdr3_nt: TGTGCCAGCAGGGGGGGAGTAGCGTCGTATTCCTACAATGAGCAGTTCTTC
cdr3_aa: CASRGGVASYSYNEQFF

v_call: TRBV28
j_call: TRBJ1-6
d_call: NA
clone_size: few
cdr3_nt: TGTGCCAGCAGCTCTCGGGCAGGGTTGGAACCCCTCCACTTT
cdr3_aa: CASSSRAGLEPLHF

v_call: TRBV5-1
j_call: TRBJ2-1
d_call: TRBD1
clone_size: NA
cdr3_nt: TGCGCCAGCAGCTGGGACAGATCCTACAATGAGCAGTTCTTC
cdr3_aa: CASSWDRSYNEQFF

v_call: TRBV14
j_call: TRBJ2-1
d_call: TRBD1
clone_size: NA
cdr3_nt: TGTGCCAGCTCTCTGGGCGGGACAGGGGCAATCAATGAGCAGTTCTTC
cdr3_aa: CASSLGGTGAINEQFF

v_call: TRBV19
j_call: TRBJ2-7
d_call: TRBD1
clone_size: NA
cdr3_nt: TGTGCCAGCAGAAGGGACAGGGACTCCTACGAGCAGTACTTC
cdr3_aa: CASRRDRDSYEQYF

v_call: TRBV19
j_call: TRBJ2-4
d_call: NA
clone_size: once
cdr3_nt: TGTGCCAGTAGTATAGGGAGGAGGCAGTCCGAAAACATTCAGTACTTC
cdr3_aa: CASSIGRRQSENIQYF

v_call: TRBV19
j_call: TRBJ2-6
d_call: NA
clone_size: NA
cdr3_nt: TGTGCCAGTAGTGTATCAGGGGCTGGCGGGGCCAACGTCCTGACTTTC
cdr3_aa: CASSVSGAGGANVLTF

v_call: TRBV2
j_call: TRBJ1-1
d_call: NA
clone_size: NA
cdr3_nt: TGTGCCAGCAGTAAAACACTCATGGTTGGCGGAATGAACACTGAAGCTTTCTTT
cdr3_aa: CASSKTLMVGGMNTEAFF

v_call: TRBV24-1
j_call: TRBJ2-3
d_call: TRBD1
clone_size: NA
cdr3_nt: TGTGCCACCAGTGAGCGACAGGGTCGCACAGATACGCAGTATTTT
cdr3_aa: CATSERQGRTDTQYF

v_call: TRBV27
j_call: TRBJ2-1
d_call: NA
clone_size: NA
cdr3_nt: TGTGCCAGCAGTTTGATCGGGAGCTCCCTAGGCAATGAGCAGTTCTTC
cdr3_aa: CASSLIGSSLGNEQFF

v_call: TRBV9
j_call: TRBJ2-3
d_call: TRBD2
clone_size: NA
cdr3_nt: TGTGCCAGCAGCGTCTGGACTAGCGGGGCTGGGTTGACAGATACGCAGTATTTT
cdr3_aa: CASSVWTSGAGLTDTQYF

v_call: TRBV5-4
j_call: TRBJ1-2
d_call: NA
clone_size: NA
cdr3_nt: TGTGCCAGCAGCTCGGGGATCGGCTATGGCTACACCTTC
cdr3_aa: CASSSGIGYGYTF

v_call: TRBV19
j_call: TRBJ1-3
d_call: TRBD1
clone_size: NA
cdr3_nt: TGTGCCAGCCGACCAACCGGACAGGGGGCGGTAGGAAACACCATATATTTT
cdr3_aa: CASRPTGQGAVGNTIYF

v_call: TRBV7-2
j_call: TRBJ2-5
d_call: NA
clone_size: NA
cdr3_nt: TGTGCCAGCAGCAAAGGCAGTAGAGGAGAGACCCAGTACTTC
cdr3_aa: CASSKGSRGETQYF

v_call: TRBV6-5
j_call: TRBJ1-5
d_call: TRBD1
clone_size: NA
cdr3_nt: TGTGCCAGCAGTCTCAGGGGGGTTAATCAGCCCCAGCATTTT
cdr3_aa: CASSLRGVNQPQHF